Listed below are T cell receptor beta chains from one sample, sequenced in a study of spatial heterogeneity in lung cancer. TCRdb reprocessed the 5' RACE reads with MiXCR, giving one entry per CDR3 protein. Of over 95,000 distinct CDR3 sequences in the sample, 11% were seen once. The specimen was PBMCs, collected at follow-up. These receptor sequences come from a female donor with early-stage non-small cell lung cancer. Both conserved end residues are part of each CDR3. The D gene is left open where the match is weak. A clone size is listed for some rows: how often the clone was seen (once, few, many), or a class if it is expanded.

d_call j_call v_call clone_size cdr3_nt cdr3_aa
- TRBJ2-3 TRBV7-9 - TGTGCCAGCAGCCTGGGGCCGACGGATACGCAGTATTTT CASSLGPTDTQYF
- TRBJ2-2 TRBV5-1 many TGCGCCAGCAGCTCCAGGGATACCGGGGAGCTGTTTTTT CASSSRDTGELFF
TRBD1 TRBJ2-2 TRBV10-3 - TGTGCCATCAGTGAGTCGATGGGACAGTTGAACACCGGGGAGCTGTTTTTT CAISESMGQLNTGELFF
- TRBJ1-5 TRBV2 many TGTGCCAGCAGTATGAGGCAAGCTTACAATCAGCCCCAGCATTTT CASSMRQAYNQPQHF
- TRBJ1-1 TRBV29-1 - TGCAGCGTTGCGGCAGGGAACACTGAAGCTTTCTTT CSVAAGNTEAFF
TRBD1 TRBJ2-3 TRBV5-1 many TGCGCCAGCAGCTCCGGGACAGGGTTGGGAGATACGCAGTATTTT CASSSGTGLGDTQYF
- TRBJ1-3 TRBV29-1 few TGCAGCGTTGCGGAGGGGTACTCTGGAAACACCATATATTTT CSVAEGYSGNTIYF
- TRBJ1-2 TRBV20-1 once TGCAGTGCTAGAGACTTAAAAACCACGCAAGGCTACACCTTC CSARDLKTTQGYTF
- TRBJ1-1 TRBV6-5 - TGTGCCAGCAGTTACTCGGGACAAGCCGTATCCAACACTGAAGCTTTCTTT CASSYSGQAVSNTEAFF
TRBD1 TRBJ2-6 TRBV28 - TGTGCCAGCAGTTTAGGGGACAGGGCTGGGGCCAACGTCCTGACTTTC CASSLGDRAGANVLTF
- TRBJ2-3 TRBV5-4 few TGTGCCAGCAGCTTGAGTCTGTTAGGCACAGATACGCAGTATTTT CASSLSLLGTDTQYF
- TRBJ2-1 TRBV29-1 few TGCAGCGTTGTTCGGGCGCTCCTCCCCTACAATGAGCAGTTCTTC CSVVRALLPYNEQFF
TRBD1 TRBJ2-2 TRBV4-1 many TGCGCCAGCAGCCAAAAGTCCGTGACAGGGCAGGGCGGGGAGCTGTTTTTT CASSQKSVTGQGGELFF
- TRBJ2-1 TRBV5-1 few TGCGCCAGCAGCTTGGCCATAACCTACAGGGATGAGCAGTTCTTC CASSLAITYRDEQFF
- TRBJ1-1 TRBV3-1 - TGTGCCAGCAGCCAAGTTGTGGGAACTGAAGCTTTCTTT CASSQVVGTEAFF
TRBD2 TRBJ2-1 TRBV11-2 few TGTGCCAGCAGCTTGACTAGCGGGAGTGAGAACGAGCAGTTCTTC CASSLTSGSENEQFF
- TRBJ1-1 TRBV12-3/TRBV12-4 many TGTGCCAGCAGTGCCCAGGTCCTGAACACTGAAGCTTTCTTT CASSAQVLNTEAFF
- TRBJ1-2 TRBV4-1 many TGCGCCAGCAGCCAAGTGGGCCGACGGCAAGGGGGAAAAACAGGCTACACCTTC CASSQVGRRQGGKTGYTF
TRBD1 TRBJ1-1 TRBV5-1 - TGCGCCAGCAGCGCCAGACAGGGGAACACTGAAGCTTTCTTT CASSARQGNTEAFF
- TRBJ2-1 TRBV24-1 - TGTGCCACCAGTACTGGGTACAATGAGCAGTTCTTC CATSTGYNEQFF
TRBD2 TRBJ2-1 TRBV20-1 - TGCAGTGCTAGAGATTTCCTGGGACTAGCGGACAATGAGCAGTTCTTC CSARDFLGLADNEQFF
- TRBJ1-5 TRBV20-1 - TGCAGTGCCGCAACAGGCGTCGGCAATCAGCCCCAGCATTTT CSAATGVGNQPQHF
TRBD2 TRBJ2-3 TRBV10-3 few TGTGCCATCGGGGGGGCAGATACGCAGTATTTT CAIGGADTQYF
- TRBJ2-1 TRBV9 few TGTGCCAGCAGCGTAGTAGACGGTACCAATGAGCAGTTCTTC CASSVVDGTNEQFF
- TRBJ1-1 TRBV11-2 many TGTGCCAGCAGCTCCACCGGCAGGGGAACTGAAGCTTTCTTT CASSSTGRGTEAFF
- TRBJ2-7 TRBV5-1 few TGCGCCAGCAGCTTTCGGGGCTCCGGGGATTCCTACGAGCAGTACTTC CASSFRGSGDSYEQYF
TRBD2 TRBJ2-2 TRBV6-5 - TGTGCCAGCAGCCGGATTAGCGGGGTTCGAACCGGGGAGCTGTTTTTT CASSRISGVRTGELFF
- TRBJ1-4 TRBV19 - TGTGCCAGTAACCCCGCCGGACTCGGGGGTGAAAAACTGTTTTTT CASNPAGLGGEKLFF
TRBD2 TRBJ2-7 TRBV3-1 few TGTGCCAGCAGCCAGGGGATAGCGGGAAGTTCTGTGCAGTACTTC CASSQGIAGSSVQYF
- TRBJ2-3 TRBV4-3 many TGCGCCAGCAGCCCGACTCCGGGAGCGGGCACAGATACGCAGTATTTT CASSPTPGAGTDTQYF
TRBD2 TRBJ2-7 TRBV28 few TGTGCCAGCAGAAACCAGGGAGGGAACGAGCAGTACTTC CASRNQGGNEQYF
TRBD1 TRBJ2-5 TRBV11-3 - TGTGCCAGCAGCTTGGGACAGGAAAACCAAGAGACCCAGTACTTC CASSLGQENQETQYF
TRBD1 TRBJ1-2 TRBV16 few TGTGCCAGCAGCCCAAGACAGGGTTACACCTTC CASSPRQGYTF
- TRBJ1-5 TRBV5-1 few TGCGCCAGCAGCCTCGGGACGGAAAATCAGCCCCAGCATTTT CASSLGTENQPQHF
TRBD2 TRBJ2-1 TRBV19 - TGTGCCAGTAGTATCTCTAGCGGAGGAGGCAATGAGCAGTTCTTC CASSISSGGGNEQFF
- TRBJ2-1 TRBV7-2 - TGTGCCAGCAGCCTATACGCTTCCGAGCAGTTCTTC CASSLYASEQFF